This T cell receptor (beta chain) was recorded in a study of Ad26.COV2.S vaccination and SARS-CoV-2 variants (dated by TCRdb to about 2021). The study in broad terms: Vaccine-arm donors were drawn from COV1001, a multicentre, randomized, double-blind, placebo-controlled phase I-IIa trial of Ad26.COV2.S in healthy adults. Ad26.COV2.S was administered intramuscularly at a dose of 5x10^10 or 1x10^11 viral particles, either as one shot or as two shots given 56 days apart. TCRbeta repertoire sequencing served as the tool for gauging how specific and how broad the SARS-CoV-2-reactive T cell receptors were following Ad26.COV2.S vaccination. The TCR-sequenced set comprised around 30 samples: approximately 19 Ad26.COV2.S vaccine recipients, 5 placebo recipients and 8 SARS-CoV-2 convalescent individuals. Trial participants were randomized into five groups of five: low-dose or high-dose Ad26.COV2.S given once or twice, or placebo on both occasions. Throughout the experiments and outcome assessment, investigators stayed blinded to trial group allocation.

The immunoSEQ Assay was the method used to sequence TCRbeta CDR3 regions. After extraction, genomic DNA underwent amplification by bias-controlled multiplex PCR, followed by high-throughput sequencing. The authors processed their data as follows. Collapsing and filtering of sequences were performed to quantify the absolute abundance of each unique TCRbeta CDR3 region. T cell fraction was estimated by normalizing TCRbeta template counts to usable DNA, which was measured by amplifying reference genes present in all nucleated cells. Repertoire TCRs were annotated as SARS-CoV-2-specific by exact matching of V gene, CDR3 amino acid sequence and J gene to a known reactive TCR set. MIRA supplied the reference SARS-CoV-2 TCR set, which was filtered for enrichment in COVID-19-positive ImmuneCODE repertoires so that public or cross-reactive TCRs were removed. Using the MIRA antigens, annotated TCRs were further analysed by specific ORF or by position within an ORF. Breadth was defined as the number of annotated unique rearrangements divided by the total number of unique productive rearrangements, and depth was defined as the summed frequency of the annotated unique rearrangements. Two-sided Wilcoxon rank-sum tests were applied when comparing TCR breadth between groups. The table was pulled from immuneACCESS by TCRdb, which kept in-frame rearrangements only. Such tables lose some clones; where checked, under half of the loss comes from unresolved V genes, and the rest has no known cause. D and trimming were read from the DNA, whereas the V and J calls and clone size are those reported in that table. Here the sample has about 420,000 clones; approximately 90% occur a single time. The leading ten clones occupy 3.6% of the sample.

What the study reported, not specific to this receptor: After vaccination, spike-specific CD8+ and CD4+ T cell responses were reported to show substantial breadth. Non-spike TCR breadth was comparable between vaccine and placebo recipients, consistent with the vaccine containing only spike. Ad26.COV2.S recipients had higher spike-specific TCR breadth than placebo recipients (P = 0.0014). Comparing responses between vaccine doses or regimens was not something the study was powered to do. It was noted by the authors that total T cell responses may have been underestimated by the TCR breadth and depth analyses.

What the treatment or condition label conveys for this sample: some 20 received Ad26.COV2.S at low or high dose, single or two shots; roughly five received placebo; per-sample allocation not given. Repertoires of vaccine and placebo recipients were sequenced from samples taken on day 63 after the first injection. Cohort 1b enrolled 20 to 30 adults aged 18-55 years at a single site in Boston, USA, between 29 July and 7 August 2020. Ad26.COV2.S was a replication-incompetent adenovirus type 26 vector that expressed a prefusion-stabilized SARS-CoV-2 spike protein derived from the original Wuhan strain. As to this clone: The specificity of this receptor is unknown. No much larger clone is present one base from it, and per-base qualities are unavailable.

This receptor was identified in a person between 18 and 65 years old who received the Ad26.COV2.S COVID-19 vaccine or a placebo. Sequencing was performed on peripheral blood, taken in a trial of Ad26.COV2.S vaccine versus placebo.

The CDR3 region reads CASSGSSYNEQFF. The nucleotide sequence is TGTGCCAGCAGCGGTAGCTCCTACAATGAGCAGTTCTTC. The chain uses TRBV5-4 and TRBJ2-1; no D segment can be confidently identified. CDR3 length: 13 amino acids, cysteine to phenylalanine. Just CDR3 DNA is preserved here, 39 bases in frame from base 1. The germline V gene (reference sequence) gives CDR1 as SGHNT and CDR2 as YYREEE. V sheds 4 bases and J sheds 0 bases, leaving 5 bases between their ends.